One sample yielded the 15 T cell receptor beta chains listed below, sequenced in a study of blood T cell repertoires in COVID-19. Measured with immunoSEQ multiplex PCR; TCRdb has only the in-frame clones, and not every one. The profile shows roughly 240,000 clones, approximately 86% of them singletons. Sequenced input: peripheral blood. These receptors all come from a man between 18 and 29 years old with active or convalescent COVID-19.

This clone was seen just once. V usage is TRBV21-1 and J usage is TRBJ2-5; TRBD1 reflects the table's D call only, with no check against the DNA. TRBV21-1 is reported as a pseudogene. The CDR3 covers 15 residues. Here the CDR3 reads CASSPPDRVYETQYF. The CDR3 region has the DNA TGTGCCAGCAGCCCCCCGGACAGGGTATACGAGACCCAGTACTTC.

The chain links TRBV30 to TRBJ1-5; the D gene is possibly TRBD1 (5 bases). Germline lookup yields CDR1 GTSNPN and CDR2 SVGIG (reference sequence). This CDR3 spans 14 amino acids. The ends were cut back, 0 bases at V and 4 bases at J, with 10 bases in the middle. The CDR3 bases are TGTGCCTGGAGTGTACGTCGGGGGAATCAGCCCCAGCATTTT. It yields the protein CAWSVRRGNQPQHF.

The V and J genes are TRBV30 and TRBJ1-5, with no clear D. The germline V and J ends were trimmed by 4 bases and 7 bases, with 14 bases remaining between them. The CDR3 runs to 13 residues. Germline loops: CDR1 GTSNPN, CDR2 SVGIG (reference sequence). CDR3 DNA: TGTGCCTGGACTCGGGGATACAGACAGCCCCAGCATTTT. It yields the protein CAWTRGYRQPQHF.

A note on this clone: Other DNA variants within this sample encode the same CDR3. The CDR3 DNA follows: TGTGCCAGCAGCGAGGGACAGGGGTATGGCTACACCTTC. Translated, it gives CASSEGQGYGYTF. This chain joins TRBV6-4 and TRBJ1-2; 10 bases are shared with TRBD1. The CDR3 extends over 13 amino acids. Germline CDR1 is MRHNA and CDR2 is SNTAGT. The ends lost 6 bases at V and 5 bases at J; junction bases unmatched: 3.

The chain uses TRBV9 and TRBJ2-3, with TRBD1 identical over 9 bases. CDR1 SGDLS and CDR2 YYNGEE come from the germline V gene. V dropped 2 bases and J dropped 13; count of bases not matched to a gene: 11. CDR3 length: 14 amino acids. DNA for the CDR3: TGTGCCAGCAGCGTCACATCCGCCAGGGACAGGGAGTATTTT. This codes for CASSVTSARDREYF.

The chain is built from TRBV21-1 and TRBJ2-7; the table's D call of TRBD2 was not tested on the DNA. TRBV21-1 is tagged as a pseudogene. The CDR3 is 15 residues long. The CDR3 region is CASSTWAGASYEQYF. CDR3 coding DNA: TGTGCCAGCAGTACTTGGGCGGGAGCCTCCTACGAGCAGTACTTC.

In DNA, the CDR3 is TGCAGCGTTGTGGTGGGGGGTAATGAAAAACTGTTTTTT. Translation: CSVVVGGNEKLFF. J is TRBJ1-4 and V is TRBV29-1; perhaps TRBD1 as D (5 bases). Trimming left V 4 bases short and J 4 bases short, with 10 bases between. Germline V gene data show CDR1 as SQVTM and CDR2 as ANQGSEA. The CDR3 spans 13 residues.

V and J are TRBV9 and TRBJ1-6; the D gene is possibly TRBD1 (6 bases). CDR1 is SGDLS and CDR2 is YYNGEE in the germline V gene. This CDR3 comprises 15 residues. V was pared by 3 bases and J by 7 bases, with 14 bases between. The CDR3 loop is CASSAQGKGNSPLHF. The CDR3 coding sequence is TGTGCCAGCAGCGCACAGGGAAAGGGCAATTCACCCCTCCACTTT.

The chain recombines TRBV7-3 with TRBJ2-7; 9 positions match TRBD2. The CDR3 totals 15 residues. Unmatched junction bases numbered 6, after V lost 5 bases and J lost 1 base. From germline, CDR1 is SGHTA and CDR2 FQGTGA. Here the CDR3 DNA reads TGTGCCAGCAGCCTTAGAGCGGGAGGTTCCTACGAGCAGTACTTC. As protein: CASSLRAGGSYEQYF.

V gene TRBV7-3 combines with J gene TRBJ2-5; a weak D match, TRBD2 (5 bases). V was shortened by 5 bases and J by 7 bases, with 14 bases between the two germline ends. This CDR3 is built from 13 residues. Germline V gives CDR1 SGHTA, CDR2 FQGTGA. CDR3 loop: CASSHDRGGTQYF. CDR3 sequence (DNA): TGTGCCAGCAGCCACGACCGCGGAGGGACCCAGTACTTC.

CDR3 sequence: CASGASYEQYF. The CDR3 DNA reads as TGTGCCAGCGGGGCCTCCTACGAGCAGTACTTC. J is TRBJ2-7 and V is TRBV12-3 or TRBV12-4, with D maybe TRBD1 (5 bases). Trimming took off 8 bases at V and 0 bases at J, with 5 bases between the two ends. This CDR3 spans 11 amino acids.

This rearrangement joins TRBV6-5 to TRBJ2-7; D perhaps matches TRBD2 (5 bases). V was pared by 6 bases and J by 6 bases, with 21 bases between. Germline values: CDR1 MNHEY, CDR2 SVGAGI. This CDR3 has 15 amino acids. CDR3 residues: CASSPPGNSHAEQYF. For the CDR3, the DNA is TGTGCCAGCAGCCCCCCGGGAAACTCCCATGCCGAGCAGTACTTC.

V is TRBV18 and J is TRBJ1-1; D remains unclear. There are 13 residues in the CDR3. The V and J ends lost 5 bases and 1 base respectively, with 8 bases between them. Germline values: CDR1 KGHSH, CDR2 LQKENI. The CDR3 spells CASSSQENTEAFF. In DNA form, the CDR3 reads TGTGCCAGCTCATCGCAGGAGAACACTGAAGCTTTCTTT.

The chain recombines TRBV4-1 with TRBJ2-1; TRBD1 matches at 7 bases. The CDR3 is made up of 15 amino acids. V shed 4 bases and J 3 bases; nucleotides not matched to a gene: 6. The germline CDR1 and CDR2 sequences are MGHRA and YSYEKL. The CDR3 nucleotides read TGCGCCAGCAGCCCTGCAGACAGGGACTACAATGAGCAGTTCTTC. Encoded protein: CASSPADRDYNEQFF.

Concerning this clone itself: A junction boundary mismatches the germline segment, possibly from a read error. This CDR3 is also generated by other DNA sequences in the sample. The CDR3 DNA follows: TGTGCCAGCTCCCCACGAACAGCGAACACTGAAGCTTTCTTT. This encodes CASSPRTANTEAFF. V usage is TRBV18 and J usage is TRBJ1-1; D remains ambiguous. CDR1 and CDR2 (germline): KGHSH, LQKENI. The CDR3 has 14 amino acids.